This TCR beta chain emerged from a study of blood T cell repertoires in COVID-19. Study-level information: Researchers got acute and convalescent COVID-19 samples from the United States, Italy and Spain. Sample material is recorded as cDNA or gDNA derived from T cells, B-cell-depleted T cells, or PBMCs.

Patients of the Seattle cohort, enrolled during active infection, were followed longitudinally. Source study methods: Estimation of nucleated cell counts relied on the amplification of reference gene primers. The assay was immunoSEQ multiplex PCR, and TCRdb's table has in-frame clones only and misses some. V, J and clone size derive from that table, while D and trimming were established from the DNA sequence. The sample holds some 140,000 clones, 75% to 85% seen once. The CDR3 runs 14 residues. CDR1 is SGHVS, CDR2 FQNEAQ, per germline. The ends lost 6 bases at V and 5 bases at J; junction bases unmatched: 5.

This sequence joins TRBV7-8 and TRBJ2-1, with 9 bases that match TRBD2. Sequences were obtained from peripheral blood. The TCR comes from a woman aged 60-70 years with COVID-19, enrolled during active disease. The CDR3 sequence is CASSSGRGNNEQFF. CDR3 DNA sequence: TGTGCCAGCAGTAGCGGGAGAGGGAACAATGAGCAGTTCTTC.